This T cell receptor beta chain was retrieved from a study of blood T cells in healthy people across ages (dated by TCRdb to between 2014 and 2017). Broadly, across the study: In model experiments, template switching captured roughly one uniquely barcoded TCR beta cDNA molecule for every two T cells. The donors were split into four age groups: young (average around 15 years), middle-aged (around 40), aged (approximately 59) and long-lived (about 74). The study analyzed two additional independent replicas of 1 million unique cDNA reads from the same blood draw for two donors, one aged 18 to 29 and one aged 80 or older. To avoid experimental bias, donors of different ages were randomly spread across the sequencing lanes. Using deep sequencing normalized with unique cDNA molecular identifiers, the study measured how TCR beta repertoire diversity changes with age.

Libraries came from 5' RACE. These reads were obtained on an Illumina HiSeq 2500. A second about 7 to 12 cycle PCR used a sample-barcoded 5' primer and a J-beta primer mix. Each TCR beta cDNA molecule received a unique molecular identifier from a template-switch 5' adaptor carrying 12 random nucleotides. At least 3 million CDR3-containing paired-end reads were obtained from each sample. The Mint cDNA synthesis kit, primed by a TRBC-specific oligonucleotide, was used to synthesize first-strand cDNA from all RNA. Following uracil-DNA glycosylase treatment, a first 18-cycle PCR with universal primers M1SS and BC2_uni_R was performed on all cDNA. As for the original processing: Each sample was normalized by randomly selecting 1 million high-quality reads, each carrying a distinct molecular identifier. Instead of being binned into consensus sequences, reads with shared molecular identifiers were discarded. MiTCR, set to a Q25 quality threshold and the strictest error-elimination algorithm, was used for CDR3 identification, clonotype clustering and error correction. A nonparametric unseen species model using Euler transformation provided a lower-bound estimate of total TCR beta diversity. TCRdb reran the public reads through fastp at Q25 and MiXCR, keeping productive beta chains. For every CDR3 protein sequence, its rows merge into one entry that carries the most common genes and DNA. The V and J calls, along with clone size, are taken from TCRdb and not from the paper's own processing. The sample table contains around 1,700,000 distinct CDR3 sequences; only one count was recorded for roughly 27% of them. In total, the top ten clones hold 7.7% of the sample.

The germline V gene (reference sequence) gives CDR1 as DFQATT and CDR2 as SNEGSKA. Measured from the cysteine to the phenylalanine, the CDR3 is 12 residues long. Only the CDR3 DNA stays, 36 bases, in frame from base 1. A distance of 7 bases separates the germline ends of V and J, which lose 5 bases and 0 bases respectively. This clonotype was seen many times. This clone's antigen is unknown. It has no much larger one-base neighbor in the sample; base qualities were not kept. Donors were roughly 40 systemically healthy Caucasian individuals from Russia aged 6 to 90 years. Roughly 9 milliliters of peripheral blood were drawn from each donor into EDTA-treated Vacutainer tubes. Ficoll-Paque density-gradient centrifugation was used to isolate PBMCs, with at least 6 million obtained per sample. Total RNA, at least 6 micrograms per sample, was extracted from PBMCs with Trizol reagent. For every donor, flow cytometry on a PBMC aliquot measured the percentage of naive CD45RAhigh/CD27high T cells.

The paper as a whole reports these results and caveats: There was a strong correlation between observed TCR beta diversity and the percentage of naive T cells measured by flow cytometry. Estimates of total diversity from one million sequenced T cells were regarded as lower bounds and underestimates. Observed TCR beta diversity per million T cells fell roughly linearly with age, and a significant reduction was already apparent by age roughly 41. Because the CMV infection status of the donors was unknown, age-related changes in expanded clonotypes may potentially have been confounded. Compared with the aged group, the long-lived group had more naive CD4+ T cells, fewer expanded clones and increased TCR diversity, suggesting age selection. Bulk unsorted PBMC profiling prevented conclusive comparison of naive and antigen-experienced compartments.

The rearranged segments are TRBV20-1 and TRBJ2-5; 6 matching bases give a weak D call of TRBD2. This receptor was obtained from a woman younger than 45 in good health. The specimen sequenced was blood. The DNA sequence is given as TGCAGTGCTCGGGACTACCAAGAGACCCAGTACTTC. Translated, it gives CSARDYQETQYF.